Below are 26 T cell receptor beta chains sequenced from a single sample in a study of blood T cell repertoires in COVID-19. Data came from immunoSEQ multiplex PCR; TCRdb stores just in-frame clones and leaves some out. Of about 160,000 clones in the sample, about four fifths were seen once. The source material was peripheral blood. The receptor set was obtained from a man aged 70-80 years with acute or convalescent COVID-19.

The rearrangement links TRBV12-3 or TRBV12-4 to TRBJ2-4, with TRBD2 matching 7 bases. The CDR3 loop spans 13 amino acids. V trimming: 2 bases; J trimming: 7 bases; junction bases outside the gene matches: 2. This chain's CDR3 is CASSLNGGNIQYF. For the CDR3, the DNA is TGTGCCAGCAGTTTAAACGGGGGGAACATTCAGTACTTC.

The chain has TRBV6-5 and TRBJ1-5, with no clear D. CDR3 size: 13 residues. Germline-derived CDR1 and CDR2 are MNHEY and SVGAGI. V lost 7 bases to trimming and J lost 3 bases, with 10 bases between them. CDR3: CASKRTDNQPQHF. The CDR3 region has the DNA TGTGCCAGCAAGAGAACAGACAATCAGCCCCAGCATTTT.

V is TRBV7-2 and J is TRBJ2-3, with 9 bases lining up with TRBD1. The V segment lost 1 base and the J segment 2 bases; nucleotides outside the gene matches: 1. CDR1 SGHTA and CDR2 FQGNSA come from the germline V gene. This CDR3 is built from 15 residues. The DNA for the CDR3 is TGTGCCAGCAGCTTAGACAGGGGGCTCACAGATACGCAGTATTTT. The encoded protein is CASSLDRGLTDTQYF.

The chain carries TRBV19 and TRBJ1-5, with a tentative D call TRBD1 (6 bases). The CDR3 sequence is 15 residues long. V lost 6 bases and J 9 bases, leaving 21 bases between the germline ends. Germline-derived CDR1 and CDR2 are LNHDA and SQIVND (reference sequence). The CDR3 here is CASRIGPGVSAPQHF. Written as DNA, the CDR3 is TGTGCCAGTAGGATTGGACCAGGGGTAAGTGCGCCCCAGCATTTT.

The chain links TRBV7-2 to TRBJ2-1, with a weak D call TRBD2 (5 bases). The CDR3 spans 15 residues. CDR1 is SGHTA, CDR2 FQGNSA, per germline. V was cut by 1 base and J by 0 bases, with 7 bases left in between. The CDR3 region has the DNA TGTGCCAGCAGCTTAGTTACTAGCTCCTACAATGAGCAGTTCTTC. This encodes CASSLVTSSYNEQFF.

The chain is built from TRBV7-9 and TRBJ1-5; 9 bases match TRBD1. The CDR3 covers 14 residues. The trim removed 8 bases at V and 7 bases at J, leaving 9 bases unmatched. Looked up from germline, CDR1 is SEHNR and CDR2 is FQNEAQ (reference sequence). The CDR3 nucleotides read TGTGCCAGCGGGTTGACAGGGGGTGGACAGCCCCAGCATTTT. It encodes CASGLTGGGQPQHF.

There are a few counts of this clone. CDR3 sequence reads: CASSDRQVSNEKLFF. CDR3 nucleotide sequence: TGTGCCAGCAGTGATCGGCAGGTGTCTAATGAAAAACTGTTTTTT. V and J are TRBV2 and TRBJ1-4; no firm D call. This CDR3 has 15 residues. Germline-derived CDR1 and CDR2 are SNHLY and FYNNEI. The ends were cut back, 3 bases at V and 3 bases at J, with 11 bases in the middle.

The rearrangement uses TRBV5-4 and TRBJ2-2, with 13 bases that match TRBD2. CDR1 is SGHNT, CDR2 YYREEE, per germline (reference sequence). The CDR3 contains 18 residues. J was trimmed by 1 base and V by 0 bases; bases with no gene match: 3. CDR3 nucleotides: TGTGCCAGCAGCTTGGGACTAGCGGGGGGACGGAACACCGGGGAGCTGTTTTTT. Amino acids: CASSLGLAGGRNTGELFF.

This clone came up once. The rearrangement uses TRBV28 and TRBJ2-7, with 11 bases identical to TRBD2. Germline values: CDR1 MDHEN, CDR2 SYDVKM. This CDR3 region has 17 residues. V was clipped by 2 bases and J by 3 bases; unmatched bases: 9. The CDR3 nucleotides read TGTGCCAGCAGTTTAGGGCCGGGACTAGCGGAACTCTACGAGCAGTACTTC. Protein sequence: CASSLGPGLAELYEQYF. Supplemented by reference TRBV28 and TRBJ2-7, the full variable domain reads DVKVTQSSRYLVKRTGEKVFLECVQDMDHENMFWYRQDPGLGLRLIYFSYDVKMKEKGDIPEGYSVSREKKERFSLILESASTNQTSMYLCASSLGPGLAELYEQYFGPGTRLTVT.

This clone was found once. The chain uses TRBV28 and TRBJ1-2; D may be TRBD1 (5 bases). V was pared by 6 bases and J by 5 bases, with 13 bases between. The CDR3 loop spans 13 amino acids. Per the germline V gene, CDR1 is MDHEN and CDR2 is SYDVKM. CDR3 protein: CASSRPQGYGYTF. The CDR3 DNA is TGTGCCAGCAGCCGACCCCAGGGATATGGCTACACCTTC.

The V and J genes are TRBV7-2 and TRBJ1-5; D remains ambiguous. Germline V gene sequence: CDR1 SGHTA, CDR2 FQGNSA. The V gene lost 5 bases and the J gene lost 9 bases, with 17 bases spanning the gap. The CDR3 extends over 14 amino acids. CDR3 protein: CASSPSTGRGPQHF. CDR3 nucleotide sequence: TGTGCCAGCAGCCCATCGACGGGCCGGGGGCCCCAGCATTTT. Full variable domain (rest looked up from reference TRBV7-2 and TRBJ1-5): GAGVSQSPSNKVTEKGKDVELRCDPISGHTALYWYRQSLGQGLEFLIYFQGNSAPDKSGLPSDRFSAERTGGSVSTLTIQRTQQEDSAVYLCASSPSTGRGPQHFGDGTRLSIL.

This clone has a single count. J is TRBJ2-1 and V is TRBV29-1; 10 bases align to TRBD2. The CDR3 is made up of 14 amino acids. CDR1 is SQVTM, CDR2 ANQGSEA, per germline. Germline trimming cut 7 bases from V and 8 bases from J; bases unmatched to any gene: 11. CDR3 DNA sequence: TGCAGCGCAACCGGGACTAGCGTTTTGGATGAGCAGTTCTTC. Translating gives CSATGTSVLDEQFF.

A few counts support this clone. The chain has TRBV23-1 and TRBJ2-7; 8 bases fit TRBD1. TRBV23-1 falls under the ORF class, with uncertain function. The CDR3 spans 9 residues. CDR3 residues: CASHGQGNV. The CDR3 DNA follows: TGCGCCAGCCACGGACAGGGTAATGTC.

The J gene is TRBJ2-1, the V gene TRBV3-1 (or the pseudogene TRBV3-2); tentative D call: TRBD2 (5 bases). Germline V gives CDR1 LGHDT, CDR2 YNNKEL (reference sequence). The CDR3 spans 17 residues. V lost 3 bases and J lost 1, with 16 bases in between. CDR3 nucleotide sequence: TGTGCCAGCAGCCACTATAACCAGGACTCTTCCTACAATGAGCAGTTCTTC. Its protein is CASSHYNQDSSYNEQFF.

The rearrangement joins TRBV15 to TRBJ2-3; perhaps TRBD2 as D (6 bases). V lost 3 bases to trimming and J lost 0 bases, with 13 bases between them. CDR3 length: 16 amino acids. Germline loops: CDR1 LNHNV, CDR2 YYDKDF (reference sequence). CDR3: CATSSHGGASTDTQYF. Here the CDR3 DNA reads TGTGCCACCAGCAGCCACGGCGGGGCCAGCACAGATACGCAGTATTTT.

CDR3 nucleotides: TGTGCCAGCAGCGGAAGGACAGGGGAGGCAGATACGCAGTATTTT. It specifies CASSGRTGEADTQYF. The gene calls are TRBV11-3 and TRBJ2-3, with 9 bases aligning to TRBD1. Looked up from germline, CDR1 is SGHNT and CDR2 is YENEEA. The V segment lost 5 bases and the J segment 4 bases; nucleotides outside the gene matches: 7. CDR3 length equals 15 residues. The full variable domain, in which reference TRBV11-3 and TRBJ2-3 provide the parts outside the CDR3, is EAGVVQSPRYKIIEKKQPVAFWCNPISGHNTLYWYLQNLGQGPELLIRYENEEAVDDSQLPKDRFSAERLKGVDSTLKIQPAELGDSAVYLCASSGRTGEADTQYFGPGTRLTVL.

This clone was recorded only once. The CDR3 sequence: CASSRDRDLNEQFF. CDR3 DNA: TGTGCCAGTAGTAGGGACAGGGACTTGAATGAGCAGTTCTTC. The chain couples TRBV19 to TRBJ2-1, with 9 nucleotides matching TRBD1. Looked up from germline, CDR1 is LNHDA and CDR2 is SQIVND (reference sequence). This CDR3 region has 14 residues. Trimming took 4 bases from V and 7 from J; bases not matched to a gene: 5.

The chain joins TRBV18 to TRBJ1-5; tentative D call: TRBD1 (5 bases). The CDR3 length is 15 residues. The germline V gene encodes CDR1 KGHSH and CDR2 LQKENI. The V end lost 2 bases, the J end lost 6 bases, and 14 bases lay between the germline ends. The CDR3 nucleotides are TGTGCCAGCTCACCAATGGGGGGACTCGGTCAGCCCCAGCATTTT. It yields the protein CASSPMGGLGQPQHF.

This rearrangement joins TRBV3-1 (or the pseudogene TRBV3-2) to TRBJ2-5, with a weak D call TRBD2 (5 bases). V gave up 3 bases and J gave up 5 bases, with 10 bases separating them. The CDR3 extends over 13 amino acids. Germline values: CDR1 LGHDT, CDR2 YNNKEL (reference sequence). CDR3 in DNA: TGTGCCAGCAGCCATCAATGGGAGGAGACCCAGTACTTC. Translation gives CASSHQWEETQYF.

This clone was picked up one time. One end of the junction is discordant with germline, which a read error may explain. The genes are TRBV6-6 and TRBJ1-2, with TRBD1 matching 8 bases. Germline CDR1 reads MNHNY; CDR2 reads SVGAGI (reference sequence). The CDR3 is made up of 14 amino acids. CDR3 protein: CASSYPLGQGIPLF. CDR3 in DNA: TGTGCCAGCAGTTACCCACTAGGACAGGGCATTCCTCTCTTC.

V gene TRBV27 combines with J gene TRBJ1-6, with D possibly matching TRBD1 (6 bases). Trimming took off 3 bases at V and 5 bases at J, with 11 bases between the two ends. The CDR3 extends over 15 amino acids. CDR1 and CDR2 from the germline V gene are MNHEY and SMNVEV (reference sequence). In DNA, the CDR3 is TGTGCCAGCAGTTTCCTCCAGGGGAATAATTCACCCCTCCACTTT. As protein: CASSFLQGNNSPLHF.

The gene calls are TRBV19 and TRBJ2-2, with D tentatively TRBD1 (5 bases). V was trimmed by 8 bases and J by 0 bases, leaving 13 bases between them. Per germline, CDR1 LNHDA and CDR2 SQIVND (reference sequence). The CDR3 is 15 amino acids. CDR3 bases: TGTGCCAGTTCTCCCAGGGCCGCGAACACCGGGGAGCTGTTTTTT. Encoded protein: CASSPRAANTGELFF.

V usage is TRBV5-1 and J usage is TRBJ2-1; 13 positions match TRBD2. CDR3 size: 15 residues. Germline V lookup: CDR1 SGHRS, CDR2 YFSETQ. V lost 4 bases and J lost 6; bases outside the gene matches: 4. CDR3 protein: CASSPGLAGVNEQFF. Written as DNA, the CDR3 is TGCGCCAGCAGCCCAGGACTAGCGGGAGTCAATGAGCAGTTCTTC.

This clone has a single count. This rearrangement joins TRBV3-1 (or the pseudogene TRBV3-2) to TRBJ1-2; weak D call: TRBD1 (5 bases). Germline V lookup: CDR1 LGHDT, CDR2 YNNKEL (reference sequence). Trimming left V 1 base short and J 4 bases short, with 10 bases between. The length of the CDR3 is 14 residues. In DNA form, the CDR3 reads TGTGCCAGCAGCCAAGCTCAGGGCCTCTATGGCTACACCTTC. This sequence encodes CASSQAQGLYGYTF.

The chain couples TRBV19 to TRBJ2-7, with D hard to call. This CDR3 is built from 14 residues. V lost 1 base and J 3 bases, leaving 10 bases between the germline ends. Germline values: CDR1 LNHDA, CDR2 SQIVND (reference sequence). The CDR3 DNA is TGTGCCAGTAGTATAGCTACGACAAACTACGAGCAGTACTTC. Residues: CASSIATTNYEQYF.

The chain links TRBV5-1 to TRBJ1-1; 12 bases fit TRBD1. Trimming took 5 bases from V and 5 from J; bases not matched to a gene: 10. Germline V CDR1 and CDR2: SGHRS, YFSETQ. There are 16 residues in the CDR3. CDR3 sequence: CASRTGTGGLGTEAFF. As DNA, the CDR3 is TGCGCCAGCAGGACCGGGACAGGGGGCTTAGGAACTGAAGCTTTCTTT.